These 29 T cell receptor beta chains share one sample of origin, sequenced in a study of T cell changes during pregnancy in multiple sclerosis. Using immunoSEQ multiplex PCR, the repertoire was profiled, and TCRdb retains in-frame clones only, with some absent. The profile covers about 38,000 clones, with 85% to 95% appearing a single time and about 0.4% taken by the ten largest. The specimen comprised CD4+ T cells from peripheral blood mononuclear cells, sampled after pregnancy. The receptors were sampled from a female donor in good health, enrolled as a control in a pregnancy study.

The rearrangement joins TRBV7-2 to TRBJ1-5; D remains unclear. V was shortened by 0 bases and J by 7 bases, with 10 bases between the two germline ends. The CDR3 is 14 amino acids. Germline V lookup: CDR1 SGHTA, CDR2 FQGNSA. The CDR3 DNA is TGTGCCAGCAGCTTAGCCGTGGCCCAACAGCCCCAGCATTTT. This encodes CASSLAVAQQPQHF.

The rearrangement joins TRBV7-8 to TRBJ2-7; D might be TRBD2 (7 bases). Trimming stripped 1 base from V and 1 base from J, with 14 bases between. The CDR3 has 16 amino acids. The germline V gene has CDR1 SGHVS and CDR2 FQNEAQ. This chain's CDR3 is CASSLGRGAVSYEQYF. The CDR3 DNA sequence: TGTGCCAGCAGCTTAGGCCGGGGGGCGGTATCCTACGAGCAGTACTTC.

This chain uses TRBV6-1 with TRBJ1-4, with TRBD1 as a possible D gene (6 bases). The V end was cut by 6 bases, the J end by 0 bases, with 11 bases between. The CDR3 runs to 15 residues. Germline values: CDR1 MNHNS, CDR2 SASEGT. CDR3 DNA sequence: TGTGCCAGCAGCGGACAGCACGCAACTAATGAAAAACTGTTTTTT. Its translation is CASSGQHATNEKLFF.

J is TRBJ1-3 and V is TRBV2; D gene ambiguous. The ends were cut back, 6 bases at V and 0 bases at J, with 9 bases in the middle. Germline-derived CDR1 and CDR2 are SNHLY and FYNNEI. This CDR3 is 14 amino acids long. The CDR3 bases are TGTGCCAGCAGCGCAGGCACCTCTGGAAACACCATATATTTT. Amino acids: CASSAGTSGNTIYF.

The chain joins TRBV30 to TRBJ2-3; no clear D. This CDR3 is 14 amino acids long. V was shortened by 2 bases and J by 0 bases, with 9 bases between the two germline ends. CDR1 and CDR2 (germline): GTSNPN, SVGIG (reference sequence). CDR3 in amino acids: CAWSISLSTDTQYF. The CDR3 bases are TGTGCCTGGAGTATCTCCCTTAGCACAGATACGCAGTATTTT.

The chain has TRBV28 and TRBJ1-2; 8 nucleotides agree with TRBD1. The CDR3 has 15 residues. V shed 5 bases, J shed 6 bases, and the junction held 11 bases outside the gene matches. Per germline, CDR1 MDHEN and CDR2 SYDVKM. This CDR3 is CASSPYRDRIDGYTF. CDR3 coding DNA: TGTGCCAGCAGTCCATACCGGGACAGGATAGATGGCTACACCTTC.

CDR3 loop: CASSLAQGRRGNTIYF. CDR3 sequence (DNA): TGTGCCAGCAGCTTAGCCCAAGGCAGGAGGGGAAACACCATATATTTT. The rearrangement links TRBV7-9 to TRBJ1-3; unclear D gene. Germline values: CDR1 SEHNR, CDR2 FQNEAQ (reference sequence). The CDR3 totals 16 residues. Deletions cut 0 bases from V and 4 bases from J, with 13 bases between. The whole variable domain, remainder taken from reference TRBV7-9 and TRBJ1-3, is DTGVSQNPRHKITKRGQNVTFRCDPISEHNRLYWYRQTLGQGPEFLTYFQNEAQLEKSRLLSDRFSAERPKGSFSTLEIQRTEQGDSAMYLCASSLAQGRRGNTIYFGEGSWLTVV.

V is TRBV7-9 and J is TRBJ1-1, with D unclear. Deletions cut 6 bases from V and 10 bases from J, with 12 bases between. Germline CDR1 SEHNR, CDR2 FQNEAQ (reference sequence). This CDR3 has 11 amino acids. The CDR3 sequence: CASRGEGLAFF. The CDR3 bases are TGTGCCAGCAGGGGAGAGGGTCTAGCTTTCTTT.

CDR3 nucleotide sequence: TGTGCCAGCAGCCCCCGGGACAGGGATCCGGAGACCCAGTACTTC. It encodes CASSPRDRDPETQYF. The V gene is TRBV7-9, the J gene TRBJ2-5; 9 positions agree with TRBD1. The V gene's germline CDR1 is SEHNR and CDR2 FQNEAQ (reference sequence). The CDR3 is made up of 15 amino acids. J was trimmed by 5 bases and V by 5 bases; bases with no gene match: 9.

CDR3 DNA: TGTGCCAGCAGCTCAGGGACAGGCATTAATGAAAAACTGTTTTTT. Protein sequence: CASSSGTGINEKLFF. The V and J genes are TRBV14 and TRBJ1-4, with 8 bases fitting TRBD1. J was trimmed by 4 bases and V by 5 bases; bases with no gene match: 6. In germline, CDR1 is SGHDN, CDR2 FVKESK. There are 15 residues in the CDR3.

The chain uses TRBV27 and TRBJ1-4, with a possible D match to TRBD1 (5 bases). Germline assignment: CDR1 MNHEY and CDR2 SMNVEV (reference sequence). V lost 2 bases to trimming and J lost 5 bases, with 18 bases between them. This CDR3 comprises 17 residues. As DNA, the CDR3 is TGTGCCAGCAGTTTACGAGCGGGGGGTTCGGTGAATGAAAAACTGTTTTTT. The encoded protein is CASSLRAGGSVNEKLFF.

The chain recombines TRBV5-1 with TRBJ2-7; TRBD2 matches 10 bases. This CDR3 is built from 14 residues. Trimming took 5 bases from V and 3 from J; bases not matched to a gene: 5. In germline, CDR1 is SGHRS, CDR2 YFSETQ. The CDR3 loop reads CASSTSGANYEQYF. The CDR3 DNA reads as TGCGCCAGCAGTACTAGCGGGGCAAACTACGAGCAGTACTTC.

The chain combines TRBV5-1 with TRBJ2-2; 7 positions match TRBD1. The V gene end was trimmed by 2 bases and the J gene end by 0 bases; junction bases not matched to a gene: 13. The germline CDR1 and CDR2 sequences are SGHRS and YFSETQ. This CDR3 has 19 residues. The DNA for the CDR3 is TGCGCCAGCAGCTTATGGCCCGCCGGCGGACAGGCGAACACCGGGGAGCTGTTTTTT. This sequence encodes CASSLWPAGGQANTGELFF.

The genes are TRBV10-2 and TRBJ1-1; D perhaps matches TRBD1 (5 bases). The V gene's germline CDR1 is WSHSY and CDR2 SAAADI. Trimming left V 3 bases short and J 4 bases short, with 12 bases between. The CDR3 extends over 14 amino acids. CDR3 sequence: CASSDRGSRTEAFF. The CDR3 DNA reads as TGCGCCAGCAGTGATCGGGGGAGTCGCACTGAAGCTTTCTTT.

V gene TRBV5-1 combines with J gene TRBJ1-4, with D maybe TRBD1 (5 bases). The CDR3 is 16 amino acids. V lost 4 bases, J lost 3 bases, and 16 bases lay in between. Germline V gene sequence: CDR1 SGHRS, CDR2 YFSETQ. The CDR3 loop reads CASSLRGDRSNEKLFF. Written as DNA, the CDR3 is TGCGCCAGCAGCCTACGGGGGGACCGATCTAATGAAAAACTGTTTTTT.

V gene TRBV19 combines with J gene TRBJ2-1; tentative D call: TRBD2 (5 bases). This CDR3 region has 12 residues. CDR1 and CDR2 from the germline V gene are LNHDA and SQIVND (reference sequence). V dropped 4 bases and J dropped 5 bases, with 6 bases sitting between them. DNA for the CDR3: TGTGCCAGTAGTACACTAGACAATGAGCAGTTCTTC. Translated, it gives CASSTLDNEQFF.

This CDR3 is CASSPPRDWNQPQHF. The CDR3 DNA follows: TGTGCCAGCAGCCCCCCCCGGGACTGGAATCAGCCCCAGCATTTT. The V call is TRBV27, the J call TRBJ1-5; a weak D match, TRBD1 (5 bases). The V end was cut by 6 bases, the J end by 4 bases, with 16 bases between. Germline V lookup: CDR1 MNHEY, CDR2 SMNVEV (reference sequence). The length of the CDR3 is 15 residues.

On this clone: Other nucleotide sequences from this sample produce the same CDR3. J is TRBJ2-2 and V is TRBV5-1; D gene uncertain. Trimming left V 4 bases short and J 2 bases short, with 9 bases between. The CDR3 is 14 amino acids. Germline V lookup: CDR1 SGHRS, CDR2 YFSETQ. CDR3 DNA sequence: TGCGCCAGCAGCCTGGGCGGTAACACCGGGGAGCTGTTTTTT. It encodes CASSLGGNTGELFF.

Points on this clone: Relative to the germline gene, one junction end is altered; a read error may explain this. The chain couples TRBV11-3 to TRBJ2-2, with TRBD1 matching 8 bases. CDR3 length: 15 residues. Germline V gene data show CDR1 as SGHNT and CDR2 as YENEEA. CDR3 in amino acids: CASSIEDRVTGELFF. Written as DNA, the CDR3 is TGTGCCAGCAGCATAGAGGACAGGGTCACCGGGGAGCTGTTTTTT.

The chain couples TRBV5-5 to TRBJ1-5; 8 bases line up with TRBD1. The trim removed 3 bases at V and 1 base at J, leaving 12 bases unmatched. CDR1 and CDR2 from the germline V gene are SGHKS and YYEKEE (reference sequence). The CDR3 loop spans 18 amino acids. The CDR3 is CASSSLTGTGLSNQPQHF. As DNA, the CDR3 is TGTGCCAGCAGCTCCCTGACCGGGACAGGCCTAAGCAATCAGCCCCAGCATTTT.

V and J are TRBV19 and TRBJ1-2; a weak D match, TRBD1 (5 bases). The CDR3 has 15 residues. The germline CDR1 and CDR2 sequences are LNHDA and SQIVND (reference sequence). Deletions cut 10 bases from V and 1 base from J, with 19 bases between. The CDR3 DNA is TGTGCCACTCTCCAGCATCGCGGGGGTAACTATGGCTACACCTTC. This translates into CATLQHRGGNYGYTF. Together with reference TRBV19 and TRBJ1-2, the CDR3 gives the full variable domain: DGGITQSPKYLFRKEGQNVTLSCEQNLNHDAMYWYRQDPGQGLRLIYYSQIVNDFQKGDIAEGYSVSREKKESFPLTVTSAQKNPTAFYLCATLQHRGGNYGYTFGSGTRLTVV.

The CDR3 DNA sequence: TGTGCCAGCAGTGCTTGGACAGCAACTAATGAAAAACTGTTTTTT. It yields the protein CASSAWTATNEKLFF. V is TRBV6-1 and J is TRBJ1-4, with D possibly TRBD1 on 6 matching bases. Germline CDR1 reads MNHNS; CDR2 reads SASEGT. The CDR3 totals 15 residues. The V gene lost 4 bases and the J gene lost 0 bases, with 9 bases spanning the gap.

The chain joins TRBV6-5 to TRBJ1-2, with 9 bases fitting TRBD1. The CDR3 is made up of 13 amino acids. The germline gives CDR1 MNHEY, CDR2 SVGAGI. After removal of 5 bases from V and 5 bases from J, the junction contained 3 bases not matched to a gene. Here the CDR3 DNA reads TGTGCCAGCAGTGGGACAGGGAAATATGGCTACACCTTC. Translating it yields CASSGTGKYGYTF.

J is TRBJ2-5 and V is TRBV5-5; 7 bases agree with TRBD1. CDR1 is SGHKS, CDR2 YYEKEE, per germline (reference sequence). The V segment lost 2 bases and the J segment 1 base; nucleotides outside the gene matches: 5. This CDR3 is 15 amino acids long. The CDR3: CASSFFDRAQETQYF. DNA for the CDR3: TGTGCCAGCAGCTTTTTCGACAGGGCCCAAGAGACCCAGTACTTC.

The rearrangement links TRBV5-4 to TRBJ2-7; tentative D call: TRBD1 (6 bases). Germline V gene lookup returns CDR1 SGHNT and CDR2 YYREEE (reference sequence). The length of the CDR3 is 15 residues. Trimming cost V 4 bases and J 3 bases, with 17 bases left between them. In nucleotides, the CDR3 is TGTGCCAGCAGCCCCAGGGACATCGTTAGCTACGAGCAGTACTTC. It specifies CASSPRDIVSYEQYF. Filled out from reference TRBV5-4 and TRBJ2-7, the complete variable domain reads ETGVTQSPTHLIKTRGQQVTLRCSSQSGHNTVSWYQQALGQGPQFIFQYYREEENGRGNFPPRFSGLQFPNYSSELNVNALELDDSALYLCASSPRDIVSYEQYFGPGTRLTVT.

The V call is TRBV5-6, the J call TRBJ1-1; 8 bases agree with TRBD1. Germline V lookup: CDR1 SGHDT, CDR2 YYEEEE. The CDR3 has 15 residues. V dropped 4 bases and J dropped 1; count of bases not matched to a gene: 6. DNA of the CDR3: TGTGCCAGCAGCCGATCCGGGACAGGGAACACTGAAGCTTTCTTT. The encoded protein is CASSRSGTGNTEAFF.

The chain couples TRBV5-1 to TRBJ1-1; a possible D gene is TRBD1 (5 bases). The V end was cut by 4 bases, the J end by 2 bases, with 12 bases between. This CDR3 is built from 14 residues. From germline, CDR1 is SGHRS and CDR2 YFSETQ. The CDR3 reads CASSPGTINTEAFF. The CDR3 DNA sequence: TGCGCCAGCAGCCCGGGGACTATTAACACTGAAGCTTTCTTT.

The CDR3 nucleotides are TGTGCCATCAGGGACCGGGACGGAGAACGGGGGGAGACCCAGTACTTC. This encodes CAIRDRDGERGETQYF. V usage is TRBV10-3 and J usage is TRBJ2-5; TRBD2 might be the D (6 bases). Germline V gene lookup returns CDR1 ENHRY and CDR2 SYGVKD. The CDR3 runs to 16 residues. Trimming removed 6 bases from V and 5 bases from J, with 22 bases in between.

The V call is TRBV7-9, the J call TRBJ2-7; D gene ambiguous. V was trimmed by 2 bases and J by 0 bases, leaving 8 bases between them. The CDR3 totals 14 residues. Germline V gene sequence: CDR1 SEHNR, CDR2 FQNEAQ (reference sequence). This chain's CDR3 is CASSLKADSYEQYF. DNA of the CDR3: TGTGCCAGCAGCTTAAAGGCGGACTCCTACGAGCAGTACTTC.